The 30 T cell receptor beta chains below all came from one sample that was sequenced in a study of blood T cells in healthy people across ages. For the second PCR, which ran for about 7 to 11 cycles, a sample-barcoded 5' primer and a J-beta primer mix were used. Via MiXCR, TCRdb re-called the 5' RACE reads, giving one row per CDR3 protein. The table includes about 720,000 distinct CDR3 sequences, approximately 21% detected once. Sequencing was performed on blood. These receptors all stem from a man aged 65-85 years in good health.

The genes are TRBV9 and TRBJ1-4, with D possibly matching TRBD1 (6 bases). Germline V gene lookup returns CDR1 SGDLS and CDR2 YYNGEE. CDR3 length equals 14 residues. Between the trimmed V and J ends, which lost 2 bases and 2 bases, there was a span of 7 bases. The CDR3 spells CASSVGQTNEKLFF. CDR3 nucleotide sequence: TGTGCCAGCAGCGTCGGACAGACTAATGAAAAACTGTTTTTT.

On this clonotype: One end of the junction varies from germline; a read error may be responsible. This sequence joins TRBV2 and TRBJ1-1; D unresolved. Germline-derived CDR1 and CDR2 are SNHLY and FYNNEI. CDR3 length: 13 residues. CDR3 sequence reads: CASRSQLNAEAFF. CDR3 bases: TGTGCCAGCAGGTCACAGCTGAACGCTGAAGCTTTCTTT.

The J gene is TRBJ1-3, the V gene TRBV12-3 or TRBV12-4; a possible D gene is TRBD1 (6 bases). The V gene lost 6 bases and the J gene lost 2 bases, with 14 bases spanning the gap. The CDR3 spans 15 residues. This CDR3 reads CASSYGGTTGNTIYF. The CDR3 DNA follows: TGTGCCAGCAGCTACGGGGGGACAACTGGAAACACCATATATTTT.

The chain couples TRBV5-1 to TRBJ2-5; 7 bases align to TRBD2. The J call may be in error: the DNA end matches TRBJ2-1 better. CDR1 is SGHRS and CDR2 is YFSETQ in the germline V gene. The CDR3 is made up of 17 amino acids. CDR3 bases: TGCGCCAGCAGCTTGGTCCCTACTGGCGGGAGTGGGAATGAGCAGTTCTTC. This codes for CASSLVPTGGSGNEQFF.

This clonotype was seen more than once but under ten times. The chain joins TRBV7-7 to TRBJ2-5; D unresolved. Germline V gene sequence: CDR1 SSHAT, CDR2 FNYEAQ (reference sequence). V shed 1 base and J shed 7 bases, with 13 bases lying between them. The CDR3 sequence is 14 residues long. CDR3 amino acids: CASSLGSPMGTQYF. In nucleotides, the CDR3 is TGTGCCAGCAGCTTAGGTTCCCCCATGGGGACCCAGTACTTC. The full variable domain, completed using reference TRBV7-7 and TRBJ2-5, is GAGVSQSPRYKVTKRGQDVTLRCDPISSHATLYWYQQALGQGPEFLTYFNYEAQPDKSGLPSDRFSAERPEGSISTLTIQRTEQRDSAMYRCASSLGSPMGTQYFGPGTRLLVL.

The chain is built from TRBV12-3 or TRBV12-4 and TRBJ1-5; D not resolved. V gave up 1 base and J gave up 4 bases, with 11 bases separating them. There are 15 residues in the CDR3. CDR3 DNA sequence: TGTGCCAGCAGTTTAGGGCTGACGGAAAATCAGCCCCAGCATTTT. Encoded protein: CASSLGLTENQPQHF.

V and J are TRBV13 and TRBJ1-5; D not certain. The CDR3 spans 13 residues. Germline CDR1 reads PRHDT; CDR2 reads FYEKMQ (reference sequence). The V end lost 5 bases, the J end lost 5 bases, and 10 bases lay between the germline ends. Here the CDR3 DNA reads TGTGCCAGCAGCGCAGGACCCGATCAGCCCCAGCATTTT. Translating gives CASSAGPDQPQHF.

The V call is TRBV19, the J call TRBJ1-1; no clear D gene. Trimming shortened V by 6 bases and J by 3 bases, and 14 bases separated the two germline ends. The CDR3 loop spans 14 amino acids. Germline V gives CDR1 LNHDA, CDR2 SQIVND (reference sequence). The CDR3 bases are TGTGCCAGTAGCCGCCGCCATATGGACACTGAAGCTTTCTTT. Protein: CASSRRHMDTEAFF.

There are a few counts of this clonotype. The J gene is TRBJ1-1, the V gene TRBV12-3 or TRBV12-4; D perhaps matches TRBD1 (5 bases). The CDR3 is 14 residues long. V shed 3 bases and J shed 3 bases, with 11 bases lying between them. As DNA, the CDR3 is TGTGCCAGCAGTTTTTCTGGGGCCGACACTGAAGCTTTCTTT. This gives the protein CASSFSGADTEAFF.

There are a few counts of this clonotype. The J gene is TRBJ2-3, the V gene TRBV7-8; D remains ambiguous. From germline, CDR1 is SGHVS and CDR2 FQNEAQ. V was shortened by 2 bases and J by 8 bases, with 8 bases between the two germline ends. CDR3 length equals 12 residues. The CDR3 DNA reads TGTGCCAGCAGCTTAAGTCTCGGTACGCAGTATTTT. It yields the protein CASSLSLGTQYF. Full variable domain (rest looked up from reference TRBV7-8 and TRBJ2-3): GAGVSQSPRYKVAKRGQDVALRCDPISGHVSLFWYQQALGQGPEFLTYFQNEAQLDKSGLPSDRFFAERPEGSVSTLKIQRTQQEDSAVYLCASSLSLGTQYFGPGTRLTVL.

The V call is TRBV7-2, the J call TRBJ2-1; 9 bases are shared with TRBD1. V dropped 4 bases and J dropped 8; count of bases not matched to a gene: 12. Germline V lookup: CDR1 SGHTA, CDR2 FQGNSA. This CDR3 has 16 residues. Here the CDR3 DNA reads TGTGCCAGCAGCTCCTTGACCGGGACAGGGCGTGATGAGCAGTTCTTC. Protein: CASSSLTGTGRDEQFF.

This clonotype occurred a few times. The chain is built from TRBV5-1 and TRBJ2-5; unclear D gene. Germline V CDR1 and CDR2: SGHRS, YFSETQ. Trimming cost V 7 bases and J 4 bases, with 20 bases left between them. CDR3 size: 15 residues. The CDR3 DNA follows: TGCGCCAGCGGCCAAACAGTGAATATTGGAGAGACCCAGTACTTC. As protein: CASGQTVNIGETQYF.

The chain has TRBV7-3 and TRBJ2-3; the D is unclear. The CDR3 extends over 14 amino acids. In germline, CDR1 is SGHTA, CDR2 FQGTGA. Trimming stripped 2 bases from V and 4 bases from J, with 10 bases between. In DNA form, the CDR3 reads TGTGCCAGCAGCTTACGCCGACGGTCAGATACGCAGTATTTT. Protein: CASSLRRRSDTQYF.

This clonotype occurred a few times. The rearrangement joins TRBV29-1 to TRBJ2-5; 11 bases are a match to TRBD2. The germline gives CDR1 SQVTM, CDR2 ANQGSEA. The CDR3 runs to 15 residues. The junction had 10 bases not matched to a gene; V was cut back by 7 bases and J by 3 bases. The CDR3, as DNA: TGCAGCGGCAGTCCGACTAGCGGGGCCGAAGAGACCCAGTACTTC. Its translation: CSGSPTSGAEETQYF. The complete variable domain, with remaining parts taken from reference TRBV29-1 and TRBJ2-5, reads SAVISQKPSRDICQRGTSLTIQCQVDSQVTMMFWYRQQPGQSLTLIATANQGSEATYESGFVIDKFPISRPNLTFSTLTVSNMSPEDSSIYLCSGSPTSGAEETQYFGPGTRLLVL.

This clonotype showed up many times. The chain links TRBV5-1 to TRBJ1-2, with a weak D call TRBD1 (6 bases). Trimming removed 5 bases at V and 1 base at J, with 12 bases between. The CDR3 is 14 residues long. Per germline, CDR1 SGHRS and CDR2 YFSETQ. The CDR3 bases are TGCGCCAGCAGTCGGGACACACGTAACTATGGCTACACCTTC. Translation: CASSRDTRNYGYTF.

The chain recombines TRBV10-1 with TRBJ1-5; D remains unclear. This CDR3 has 13 amino acids. The V gene's germline CDR1 is WNHNN and CDR2 SYGVQD (reference sequence). The germline V and J ends were trimmed by 4 bases and 6 bases, with 10 bases remaining between them. In DNA form, the CDR3 reads TGCGCCAGCAGTGGGACGGTGGGTCAGCCCCAGCATTTT. Its protein is CASSGTVGQPQHF.

This clonotype was counted between two and nine times. This chain joins TRBV19 and TRBJ1-1; weak D call: TRBD1 (6 bases). V was shortened by 8 bases and J by 8 bases, with 9 bases between the two germline ends. Germline V gene sequence: CDR1 LNHDA, CDR2 SQIVND (reference sequence). The CDR3 sequence is 10 residues long. The CDR3 bases are TGTGCCAGTGGGGGACACGAAGCTTTCTTT. Residues: CASGGHEAFF.

The V and J genes are TRBV12-3 or TRBV12-4 and TRBJ2-7; D is unresolved. Deletions cut 2 bases from V and 3 bases from J, with 5 bases between. The CDR3 length is 12 residues. CDR3 sequence (DNA): TGTGCCAGCAGTTTAAACGGCTACGAGCAGTACTTC. Its translation: CASSLNGYEQYF.

This clonotype was picked up a small number of times. V gene TRBV7-2 combines with J gene TRBJ1-1; 9 bases are shared with TRBD1. Germline loops: CDR1 SGHTA, CDR2 FQGNSA. This CDR3 is 17 amino acids long. V lost 3 bases and J lost 1; bases outside the gene matches: 9. CDR3 DNA: TGTGCCAGCAGCTTTTCCGGGACAGGGTTTCGGAACACTGAAGCTTTCTTT. Its translation: CASSFSGTGFRNTEAFF.

Only a few counts were recorded for this clonotype. The chain recombines TRBV5-6 with TRBJ2-3; D unclear. Germline assignment: CDR1 SGHDT and CDR2 YYEEEE. V shed 1 base and J shed 0 bases, with 9 bases lying between them. This CDR3 region has 15 residues. The CDR3 region has the DNA TGTGCCAGCAGCTTGCTGGCAAGAAGCACAGATACGCAGTATTTT. It yields the protein CASSLLARSTDTQYF.

This clonotype has more than one count but fewer than ten. V gene TRBV29-1 combines with J gene TRBJ2-3, with D unresolved. The CDR3 length is 15 residues. Between the trimmed V and J ends, which lost 0 bases and 2 bases, there was a span of 12 bases. The V gene's germline CDR1 is SQVTM and CDR2 ANQGSEA. The chain's CDR3 is CSVEDRNRFTDTQYF. DNA of the CDR3: TGCAGCGTTGAAGATCGGAATAGATTCACAGATACGCAGTATTTT.

This chain joins TRBV6-6 and TRBJ2-7; D may be TRBD1 or TRBD2 (6 bases each). The CDR3 contains 14 residues. Between the trimmed V and J ends, which lost 6 bases and 0 bases, there was a span of 12 bases. Germline CDR1 reads MNHNY; CDR2 reads SVGAGI (reference sequence). CDR3 DNA sequence: TGTGCCAGCAGGTTTGAGGGGGGCTCCTACGAGCAGTACTTC. Encoded protein: CASRFEGGSYEQYF.

J is TRBJ1-4 and V is TRBV4-3, with TRBD1 identical over 9 bases. Germline V lookup: CDR1 LGHNA, CDR2 YSLEER. The V and J ends lost 5 bases and 3 bases, in that order; junction bases with no gene match: 10. The CDR3 sequence is 17 residues long. CDR3 DNA: TGCGCCAGCAGCAAAAACAGGGGGCAGGGACCTAATGAAAAACTGTTTTTT. It is translated as CASSKNRGQGPNEKLFF.

This sequence joins TRBV12-3 or TRBV12-4 and TRBJ2-1; TRBD1 matches 9 bases. V was pared by 6 bases and J by 4 bases, with 10 bases of the junction left unmatched. The CDR3 is 16 amino acids. CDR3 amino acids: CASSPIGQGFYNEQFF. DNA for the CDR3: TGTGCCAGCAGCCCCATTGGACAGGGGTTTTACAATGAGCAGTTCTTC.

This chain uses TRBV10-3 with TRBJ1-1, with a possible D match to TRBD1 (5 bases). Trimming left V 5 bases short and J 4 bases short, with 11 bases between. Germline CDR1 is ENHRY and CDR2 is SYGVKD. The CDR3 loop spans 13 amino acids. In DNA, the CDR3 is TGTGCCATCAGTCCCAGGGCATCCACTGAAGCTTTCTTT. This codes for CAISPRASTEAFF.

The chain joins TRBV3-1 to TRBJ2-1; the D gene is possibly TRBD2 (5 bases). V was clipped by 1 base and J by 7 bases, with 8 bases between them. Germline loops: CDR1 LGHDT, CDR2 YNNKEL (reference sequence). The CDR3 spans 13 residues. In nucleotides, the CDR3 is TGTGCCAGCAGCCAAGCTAGCCGGAATGAGCAGTTCTTC. It encodes CASSQASRNEQFF.

This chain uses TRBV5-6 with TRBJ2-5; 9 bases are shared with TRBD1. TRBJ2-1 matches the DNA end more closely, so the J call is doubtful. Looked up from germline, CDR1 is SGHDT and CDR2 is YYEEEE. The CDR3 is 15 residues long. The CDR3 here is CASSLGTGYYDEQFF. The CDR3 coding sequence is TGTGCCAGCAGCTTAGGGACAGGGTATTATGATGAGCAGTTCTTC.

This clonotype came up a few times. This chain joins TRBV29-1 and TRBJ2-2; D is possibly TRBD1 or TRBD2 (7 bases each). The CDR3 is made up of 14 amino acids. The V gene lost 5 bases and the J gene lost 5 bases, with 15 bases spanning the gap. The V gene's germline CDR1 is SQVTM and CDR2 ANQGSEA. The CDR3 loop is CSVLYRGGTGELFF. CDR3 sequence (DNA): TGCAGCGTTCTCTACAGGGGAGGGACCGGGGAGCTGTTTTTT.

In this sample, this clonotype turned up a few times. This chain joins TRBV5-1 and TRBJ2-4, with TRBD2 matching 8 bases. The CDR3 has 17 residues. Per the germline V gene, CDR1 is SGHRS and CDR2 is YFSETQ. With 4 bases clipped from V and 6 bases from J, the junction kept 15 bases outside the gene matches. The DNA of the CDR3 is TGCGCCAGCAGCGCTACTTTCCTCGACAGCGGGGGAAACATTCAGTACTTC. Its translation: CASSATFLDSGGNIQYF.

This chain joins TRBV6-5 and TRBJ2-5; 10 bases are a match to TRBD1. The ends lost 5 bases at V and 2 bases at J; junction bases unmatched: 5. Germline CDR1 is MNHEY and CDR2 is SVGAGI. The CDR3 loop spans 15 amino acids. CDR3 nucleotides: TGTGCCAGCAGTGACCAGGACAGGGGGCAAGAGACCCAGTACTTC. It codes for CASSDQDRGQETQYF.